Reported below is one TCR beta chain. TCRdb's table, derived via immunoSEQ multiplex PCR, lists solely in-frame clones and lacks some. The top ten clones hold approximately 6.2% of a sample with approximately 220,000 clones, 84% of them seen once. This sample is drawn from a study of blood T cell repertoires in COVID-19. Participant-reported clinical history was the basis for cohort assignment. Two negative PCRs, clearance, or symptom resolution had been documented for recovered Cohort 3 donors. Deletions cut 6 bases from V and 2 bases from J, with 13 bases between. The germline CDR1 and CDR2 sequences are MNHEY and SVGEGT. CDR3 size: 14 residues.

This chain links TRBV6-2 or TRBV6-3 with TRBJ1-2, with D possibly being TRBD1 (6 bases). The sequencing input was PBMCs or T cells enriched from blood (not recorded which). The sequence was obtained from a woman aged 40 to 50 who had recovered from COVID-19. The CDR3 spells CASSLQGRNYGYTF. The CDR3 DNA is TGTGCCAGCAGCCTACAGGGACGGAACTATGGCTACACCTTC.